Listed here are 17 T cell receptor beta chains from one sample, sequenced in a study of identifying expanded T cells in peripheral blood. Using immunoSEQ multiplex PCR, the repertoire was profiled, and TCRdb retains in-frame clones only, with some absent. The profile shows about 110,000 clones, approximately 90% of them singletons. Sequenced: blood. The receptors come from a person aged 18-70 years in good health.

The chain has TRBV2 and TRBJ1-5, with D unclear. Trimming took off 2 bases at V and 16 bases at J, with 12 bases between the two ends. The CDR3 contains 11 residues. Germline lookup yields CDR1 SNHLY and CDR2 FYNNEI. In DNA form, the CDR3 reads TGTGCCAGCAGTGAATTAGCGGCCCTCCATTTT. Protein product: CASSELAALHF. Full variable domain (rest looked up from reference TRBV2 and TRBJ1-5): EPEVTQTPSHQVTQMGQEVILRCVPISNHLYFYWYRQILGQKVEFLVSFYNNEISEKSEIFDDQFSVERPDGSNFTLKIRSTKLEDSAMYFCASSELAALHFGDGTRLSIL.

The V call is TRBV7-2, the J call TRBJ1-1; D is ambiguous. V was trimmed by 3 bases and J by 6 bases, leaving 11 bases between them. This CDR3 has 13 residues. Germline values: CDR1 SGHTA, CDR2 FQGNSA. CDR3 region: CASSFALAAEAFF. The CDR3 DNA is TGTGCCAGCAGCTTCGCACTTGCCGCTGAAGCTTTCTTT. The whole variable domain, filled in from reference TRBV7-2 and TRBJ1-1, reads GAGVSQSPSNKVTEKGKDVELRCDPISGHTALYWYRQSLGQGLEFLIYFQGNSAPDKSGLPSDRFSAERTGGSVSTLTIQRTQQEDSAVYLCASSFALAAEAFFGQGTRLTVV.

This chain joins TRBV28 and TRBJ2-7; possibly TRBD2 for D (7 bases). CDR3 length: 14 amino acids. V gave up 8 bases and J gave up 6 bases, with 20 bases separating them. The germline gives CDR1 MDHEN, CDR2 SYDVKM. The CDR3 protein is CASLSAGEGGEQYF. The CDR3 bases are TGTGCCAGCCTCAGCGCGGGAGAGGGGGGCGAGCAGTACTTC. The variable domain in full, with the rest retrieved from reference TRBV28 and TRBJ2-7, is DVKVTQSSRYLVKRTGEKVFLECVQDMDHENMFWYRQDPGLGLRLIYFSYDVKMKEKGDIPEGYSVSREKKERFSLILESASTNQTSMYLCASLSAGEGGEQYFGPGTRLTVT.

This clone was counted between two and nine times. J is TRBJ2-2 and V is TRBV4-1; 7 bases align to TRBD2. V dropped 7 bases and J dropped 2; count of bases not matched to a gene: 7. The CDR3 has 15 residues. The V gene's germline CDR1 is MGHRA and CDR2 YSYEKL. CDR3 in DNA: TGCGCCAGCACACTAGCGTGGGGTAACACCGGGGAGCTGTTTTTT. Translated, it gives CASTLAWGNTGELFF.

J is TRBJ1-4 and V is TRBV30, with D perhaps TRBD1 (5 bases). The germline V and J ends were trimmed by 4 bases and 5 bases, with 14 bases remaining between them. The CDR3 sequence is 14 residues long. Per the germline V gene, CDR1 is GTSNPN and CDR2 is SVGIG (reference sequence). The CDR3 protein is CAWKTGTGNEKLFF. DNA of the CDR3: TGTGCCTGGAAAACCGGGACTGGGAATGAAAAACTGTTTTTT.

V is TRBV7-3 and J is TRBJ1-6; D is perhaps TRBD1 (5 bases). Trimming left V 5 bases short and J 9 bases short, with 11 bases between. Germline assignment: CDR1 SGHTA and CDR2 FQGTGA. CDR3 size: 13 residues. The CDR3 loop reads CASSPGPSSPLHF. DNA of the CDR3: TGTGCCAGCAGCCCGGGACCAAGTTCACCCCTCCACTTT. Full variable domain (remainder filled in from reference TRBV7-3 and TRBJ1-6): GAGVSQTPSNKVTEKGKYVELRCDPISGHTALYWYRQSLGQGPEFLIYFQGTGAADDSGLPNDRFFAVRPEGSVSTLKIQRTERGDSAVYLCASSPGPSSPLHFGNGTRLTVT.

The CDR3 DNA is TGTGCCAGCTCACAAGGGGGAAATACGCAGTATTTT. Translating gives CASSQGGNTQYF. V usage is TRBV18 and J usage is TRBJ2-3; possible D gene TRBD1, 6 bases. Trimming took off 4 bases at V and 7 bases at J, with 9 bases between the two ends. Germline CDR1 KGHSH, CDR2 LQKENI. This CDR3 spans 12 amino acids. The whole variable domain, filled in from reference TRBV18 and TRBJ2-3, reads NAGVMQNPRHLVRRRGQEARLRCSPMKGHSHVYWYRQLPEEGLKFMVYLQKENIIDESGMPKERFSAEFPKEGPSILRIQQVVRGDSAAYFCASSQGGNTQYFGPGTRLTVL.

The chain employs TRBV6-5 and TRBJ1-5, with 10 positions matching TRBD1. CDR1 is MNHEY, CDR2 SVGAGI, per germline. The ends lost 5 bases at V and 7 bases at J; junction bases unmatched: 5. This CDR3 has 14 residues. CDR3 in DNA: TGTGCCAGCAGTCTTTGGACAGGGGGACAGCCCCAGCATTTT. Translation: CASSLWTGGQPQHF.

J is TRBJ1-3 and V is TRBV28; the D is unclear. V was shortened by 5 bases and J by 0 bases, with 11 bases between the two germline ends. Germline V gives CDR1 MDHEN, CDR2 SYDVKM. The CDR3 covers 15 residues. The CDR3 protein is CASSTQRLSGNTIYF. The CDR3 bases are TGTGCCAGCAGTACTCAGCGTCTCTCTGGAAACACCATATATTTT.

The rearrangement joins TRBV5-4 to TRBJ2-7; 8 nucleotides match TRBD1. V was clipped by 4 bases and J by 4 bases; unmatched bases: 7. CDR1 and CDR2 (germline): SGHNT, YYREEE (reference sequence). The CDR3 totals 14 residues. CDR3 nucleotides: TGTGCCAGCAGCATTGGGACAGGAGGATACGAGCAGTACTTC. It is translated as CASSIGTGGYEQYF.

The gene calls are TRBV6-5 and TRBJ2-3; tentatively, D is TRBD1 (6 bases). V was shortened by 7 bases and J by 0 bases, with 11 bases between the two germline ends. Germline V lookup: CDR1 MNHEY, CDR2 SVGAGI. This CDR3 has 14 amino acids. The CDR3 DNA is TGTGCCAGCACCTACAGGGCTAGCACAGATACGCAGTATTTT. Translating it yields CASTYRASTDTQYF.

The chain recombines TRBV29-1 with TRBJ1-3; no reliable D call. This CDR3 comprises 12 residues. The germline V gene has CDR1 SQVTM and CDR2 ANQGSEA. The ends were cut back, 4 bases at V and 0 bases at J, with 4 bases in the middle. The CDR3: CSVAVSGNTIYF. In DNA, the CDR3 is TGCAGCGTTGCAGTCTCTGGAAACACCATATATTTT.

The chain links TRBV6-5 to TRBJ1-2, with a weak D call TRBD1 (6 bases). The V and J ends lost 6 bases and 4 bases respectively, with 15 bases between them. CDR3 length: 14 amino acids. Germline-derived CDR1 and CDR2 are MNHEY and SVGAGI. The CDR3: CASRTPGDRYGYTF. The CDR3 coding sequence is TGTGCCAGCAGAACTCCAGGGGATCGCTATGGCTACACCTTC.

The rearrangement uses TRBV19 and TRBJ2-5; 8 bases match TRBD2. Germline V CDR1 and CDR2: LNHDA, SQIVND (reference sequence). This CDR3 spans 16 amino acids. V lost 4 bases to trimming and J lost 2 bases; unmatched junction nucleotides: 9. The CDR3 DNA sequence: TGTGCCAGTAGTAAACGAGCGGGAGAGGTTCAAGAGACCCAGTACTTC. It translates to CASSKRAGEVQETQYF. Based on the CDR3 plus reference TRBV19 and TRBJ2-5, the full variable domain is DGGITQSPKYLFRKEGQNVTLSCEQNLNHDAMYWYRQDPGQGLRLIYYSQIVNDFQKGDIAEGYSVSREKKESFPLTVTSAQKNPTAFYLCASSKRAGEVQETQYFGPGTRLLVL.

The chain carries TRBV11-2 and TRBJ2-7; no definite D call. V gave up 6 bases and J gave up 0 bases, with 9 bases separating them. This CDR3 spans 13 amino acids. The germline CDR1 and CDR2 sequences are SGHAT and FQNNGV. CDR3 protein: CASSRFVSYEQYF. The CDR3 nucleotides are TGTGCCAGCAGTCGTTTCGTCTCCTACGAGCAGTACTTC.

The chain links TRBV7-9 to TRBJ1-2; 7 bases map to TRBD1. J was trimmed by 4 bases and V by 3 bases; bases with no gene match: 8. This CDR3 contains 15 residues. Germline lookup yields CDR1 SEHNR and CDR2 FQNEAQ (reference sequence). CDR3 nucleotides: TGTGCCAGCAGCTTTACCGGGACAGCGACCTATGGCTACACCTTC. Translation gives CASSFTGTATYGYTF.

CDR3 bases: TGTGCCAGCACCCTGGGGACGCTAGTTGAGTATTTT. Protein: CASTLGTLVEYF. V gene TRBV5-6 combines with J gene TRBJ2-3; perhaps D is TRBD1 or TRBD2 (5 bases each). The CDR3 is 12 residues long. Germline assignment: CDR1 SGHDT and CDR2 YYEEEE. The germline V and J ends were trimmed by 6 bases and 13 bases, with 18 bases remaining between them.